The next 20 T cell receptor beta chains were all read from a single sample in a study of blood T cell repertoires in COVID-19. Clones were sequenced by immunoSEQ multiplex PCR, and TCRdb holds only the in-frame ones, with some missing. The repertoire holds more than 150,000 clones, with approximately 86% as singletons. Specimen: PBMCs or T cells enriched from blood (not recorded which). The receptors come from a woman in her twenties or thirties who had recovered from COVID-19.

The chain recombines TRBV6-5 with TRBJ1-2; possible D gene TRBD1, 6 bases. CDR1 and CDR2 (germline): MNHEY, SVGAGI. This CDR3 spans 13 amino acids. Trimming stripped 6 bases from V and 6 bases from J, with 14 bases between. This CDR3 reads CASSDSHRDGYTF. CDR3 DNA sequence: TGTGCCAGCAGCGATAGTCACAGGGATGGCTACACCTTC.

This clone was recorded once. The chain is built from TRBV30 and TRBJ1-2; D gene unclear. The ends were cut back, 1 base at V and 7 bases at J, with 10 bases in the middle. Looked up from germline, CDR1 is GTSNPN and CDR2 is SVGIG (reference sequence). The CDR3 extends over 12 amino acids. CDR3 sequence reads: CAWSGEGFGYTF. In DNA form, the CDR3 reads TGTGCCTGGAGTGGGGAGGGATTTGGCTACACCTTC.

V and J are TRBV27 and TRBJ2-3; 8 nucleotides line up with TRBD1. The V segment lost 4 bases and the J segment 3 bases; nucleotides outside the gene matches: 6. CDR1 MNHEY and CDR2 SMNVEV come from the germline V gene (reference sequence). CDR3 length: 15 residues. The CDR3 loop reads CASSYSGDRTDTQYF. CDR3 DNA: TGTGCCAGCAGTTATTCGGGGGACAGGACAGATACGCAGTATTTT.

V usage is TRBV19 and J usage is TRBJ1-2; tentatively, D is TRBD1 (5 bases). The V and J ends lost 8 bases and 7 bases respectively, with 20 bases between them. The CDR3 covers 14 residues. Germline V gives CDR1 LNHDA, CDR2 SQIVND (reference sequence). The CDR3 DNA reads as TGTGCCAGTCGGCTAGGGTCAGGGACTATTGGCTACACCTTC. It specifies CASRLGSGTIGYTF.

The CDR3 DNA follows: TGTGCCAGCAGCTTCGATTTCGGCACTGAAGCTTTCTTT. Its protein is CASSFDFGTEAFF. V usage is TRBV7-3 and J usage is TRBJ1-1; D is ambiguous. Trimming shortened V by 3 bases and J by 4 bases, and 9 bases separated the two germline ends. Per the germline V gene, CDR1 is SGHTA and CDR2 is FQGTGA. CDR3 length: 13 residues. The variable domain in full, with the rest retrieved from reference TRBV7-3 and TRBJ1-1, is GAGVSQTPSNKVTEKGKYVELRCDPISGHTALYWYRQSLGQGPEFLIYFQGTGAADDSGLPNDRFFAVRPEGSVSTLKIQRTERGDSAVYLCASSFDFGTEAFFGQGTRLTVV.

This sequence joins TRBV5-1 and TRBJ1-2; D is perhaps TRBD1 (5 bases). Germline V CDR1 and CDR2: SGHRS, YFSETQ. The CDR3 length is 15 residues. Trimming removed 0 bases at V and 6 bases at J, with 15 bases between. CDR3 nucleotide sequence: TGCGCCAGCAGCTTGGCGAAGTCGGGAGGGGATGGCTACACCTTC. Its protein product is CASSLAKSGGDGYTF.

This CDR3 is CATSDTGDGYTF. Here the CDR3 DNA reads TGTGCCACCAGTGATACGGGGGACGGCTACACCTTC. J is TRBJ1-2 and V is TRBV24-1; TRBD1 might be the D (5 bases). Per germline, CDR1 KGHDR and CDR2 SFDVKD. The CDR3 contains 12 residues. Trimming left V 3 bases short and J 8 bases short, with 9 bases between.

The chain recombines TRBV11-2 with TRBJ2-1; tentatively, D is TRBD1 (6 bases). With 6 bases removed from V and 1 base from J, the gap between germline ends came to 10 bases. The CDR3 covers 14 residues. Germline V lookup: CDR1 SGHAT, CDR2 FQNNGV. The CDR3 region is CASRAGDSYNEQFF. CDR3 sequence (DNA): TGTGCCAGCAGAGCAGGGGATTCCTACAATGAGCAGTTCTTC.

The gene calls are TRBV6-5 and TRBJ1-5; no definite D call. There are 15 residues in the CDR3. Trimming removed 7 bases at V and 0 bases at J, with 13 bases between. CDR1 and CDR2 (germline): MNHEY, SVGAGI. CDR3 DNA sequence: TGTGCCAGCACCCGCAACTCAAATAGCAATCAGCCCCAGCATTTT. Translating it yields CASTRNSNSNQPQHF.

The CDR3 loop reads CASSLRSPPETQYF. CDR3 DNA sequence: TGCGCCAGCAGCTTGAGAAGCCCCCCAGAGACCCAGTACTTC. The rearrangement links TRBV5-1 to TRBJ2-5; D is ambiguous. Germline CDR1 SGHRS, CDR2 YFSETQ. The CDR3 length is 14 residues. With 1 base removed from V and 4 bases from J, the gap between germline ends came to 11 bases.

J is TRBJ2-1 and V is TRBV21-1; the table names TRBD2, a call not compared with the DNA. TRBV21-1 is marked as a pseudogene. This CDR3 is built from 11 residues. The CDR3 here is CASSTSVEQFF. CDR3 DNA sequence: TGTGCCAGCAGCACTAGCGTTGAGCAGTTCTTC.

The chain links TRBV7-9 to TRBJ2-5, with 13 bases aligning to TRBD2. This CDR3 spans 17 amino acids. Germline values: CDR1 SEHNR, CDR2 FQNEAQ (reference sequence). Losses at the gene ends were 0 bases for V and 5 bases for J; bases not matched to a gene: 6. DNA for the CDR3: TGTGCCAGCAGCTTAGCGACTAGCGGGGGGAAAATTGAGACCCAGTACTTC. Protein sequence: CASSLATSGGKIETQYF.

The genes are TRBV19 and TRBJ1-3; D is unresolved. The germline V and J ends were trimmed by 6 bases and 7 bases, with 19 bases remaining between them. The CDR3 runs 15 residues. Germline values: CDR1 LNHDA, CDR2 SQIVND (reference sequence). The CDR3 region has the DNA TGTGCCAGTAGCCAGTTAACCGGAGTTTGGAACACCATATATTTT. Translation: CASSQLTGVWNTIYF.

The chain recombines TRBV30 with TRBJ1-5, with D possibly TRBD1 on 5 matching bases. Between the trimmed V and J ends, which lost 0 bases and 0 bases, there was a span of 6 bases. CDR3 length equals 14 residues. Germline CDR1 is GTSNPN and CDR2 is SVGIG (reference sequence). The CDR3 DNA follows: TGTGCCTGGAGTGTGACAGCTAGCAATCAGCCCCAGCATTTT. It translates to CAWSVTASNQPQHF.

The chain is built from TRBV5-5 and TRBJ2-7, with TRBD1 matching 9 bases. CDR1 is SGHKS, CDR2 YYEKEE, per germline (reference sequence). V shed 4 bases and J 4 bases; nucleotides not matched to a gene: 12. The CDR3 has 16 amino acids. CDR3 DNA: TGTGCCAGCAGCACTTTAATCGGGACAGGGCGTTACGAGCAGTACTTC. Residues: CASSTLIGTGRYEQYF.

The chain recombines TRBV9 with TRBJ2-7; tentative D call: TRBD2 (6 bases). Germline-derived CDR1 and CDR2 are SGDLS and YYNGEE. There are 14 residues in the CDR3. V shed 3 bases and J shed 9 bases, with 19 bases lying between them. In DNA, the CDR3 is TGTGCCAGCAGCGAGGGAGGCCCGGGGTTAAGGCAGTACTTC. Protein sequence: CASSEGGPGLRQYF.

The chain is built from TRBV30 and TRBJ2-1; 10 bases align to TRBD2. This CDR3 is built from 13 residues. With 4 bases clipped from V and 9 bases from J, the junction kept 6 bases outside the gene matches. In germline, CDR1 is GTSNPN, CDR2 SVGIG (reference sequence). CDR3 sequence: CAWNSGGAVEQFF. CDR3 nucleotides: TGTGCCTGGAACAGCGGGGGGGCCGTTGAGCAGTTCTTC.

The rearrangement uses TRBV10-2 and TRBJ1-3; TRBD1 is a possible D gene (5 bases). CDR1 is WSHSY and CDR2 is SAAADI in the germline V gene. Trimming left V 6 bases short and J 0 bases short, with 12 bases between. There are 15 residues in the CDR3. CDR3 loop: CASRRDGGSGNTIYF. The CDR3 nucleotides are TGCGCCAGCAGGAGGGACGGGGGCTCTGGAAACACCATATATTTT.

The chain links TRBV9 to TRBJ1-5, with D tentatively TRBD1 (6 bases). V was pared by 4 bases and J by 3 bases, with 20 bases between. The CDR3 contains 17 residues. The germline V gene has CDR1 SGDLS and CDR2 YYNGEE. In DNA, the CDR3 is TGTGCCAGCAGCCGGGGAGGGACACTGGGCGACAATCAGCCCCAGCATTTT. It translates to CASSRGGTLGDNQPQHF. The complete variable domain, with remaining parts taken from reference TRBV9 and TRBJ1-5, reads DSGVTQTPKHLITATGQRVTLRCSPRSGDLSVYWYQQSLDQGLQFLIQYYNGEERAKGNILERFSAQQFPDLHSELNLSSLELGDSALYFCASSRGGTLGDNQPQHFGDGTRLSIL.

This chain joins TRBV3-1 (or the pseudogene TRBV3-2) and TRBJ1-1; D not resolved. This CDR3 region has 15 residues. Germline CDR1 and CDR2: LGHDT and YNNKEL (reference sequence). V was pared by 1 base and J by 0 bases, with 9 bases between. The CDR3 loop reads CASSQAFGLNTEAFF. The CDR3 coding sequence is TGTGCCAGCAGCCAAGCATTCGGGTTGAACACTGAAGCTTTCTTT.